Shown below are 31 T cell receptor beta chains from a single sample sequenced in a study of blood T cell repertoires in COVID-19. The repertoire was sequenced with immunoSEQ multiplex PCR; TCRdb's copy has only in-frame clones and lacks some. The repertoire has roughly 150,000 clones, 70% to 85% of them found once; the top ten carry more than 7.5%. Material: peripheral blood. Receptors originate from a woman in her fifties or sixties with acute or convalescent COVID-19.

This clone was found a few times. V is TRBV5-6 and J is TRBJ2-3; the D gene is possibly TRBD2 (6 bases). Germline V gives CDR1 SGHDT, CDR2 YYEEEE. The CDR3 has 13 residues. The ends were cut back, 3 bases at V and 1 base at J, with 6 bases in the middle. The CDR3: CASSSGGTDTQYF. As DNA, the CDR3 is TGTGCCAGCAGCTCGGGGGGCACAGATACGCAGTATTTT.

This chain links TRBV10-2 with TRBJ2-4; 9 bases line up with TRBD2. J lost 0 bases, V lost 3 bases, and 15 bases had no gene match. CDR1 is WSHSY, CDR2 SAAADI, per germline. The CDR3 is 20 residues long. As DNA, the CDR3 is TGCGCCAGCAGTGATGTTCTGGCGGGGGGGCCGATTCTAGCCAAAAACATTCAGTACTTC. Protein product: CASSDVLAGGPILAKNIQYF.

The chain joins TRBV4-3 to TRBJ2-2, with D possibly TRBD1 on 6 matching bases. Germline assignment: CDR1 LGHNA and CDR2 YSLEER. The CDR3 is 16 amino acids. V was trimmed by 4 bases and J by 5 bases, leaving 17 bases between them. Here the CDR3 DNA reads TGCGCCAGCAGCCCCCACAGGGTTTCAAGAACCGGGGAGCTGTTTTTT. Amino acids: CASSPHRVSRTGELFF.

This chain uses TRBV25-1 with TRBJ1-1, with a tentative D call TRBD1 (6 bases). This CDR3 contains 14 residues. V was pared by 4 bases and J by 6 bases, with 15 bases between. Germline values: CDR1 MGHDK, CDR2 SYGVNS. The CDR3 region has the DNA TGTGCCAGCAGTGCCACGGACAGAGACGCTGAAGCTTTCTTT. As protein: CASSATDRDAEAFF.

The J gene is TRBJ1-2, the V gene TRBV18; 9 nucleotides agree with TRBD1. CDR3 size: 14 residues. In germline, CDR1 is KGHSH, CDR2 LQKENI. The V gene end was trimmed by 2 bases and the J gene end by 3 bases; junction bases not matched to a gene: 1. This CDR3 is CASSPTGGDYGYTF. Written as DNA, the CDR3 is TGTGCCAGCTCACCAACAGGGGGCGACTATGGCTACACCTTC.

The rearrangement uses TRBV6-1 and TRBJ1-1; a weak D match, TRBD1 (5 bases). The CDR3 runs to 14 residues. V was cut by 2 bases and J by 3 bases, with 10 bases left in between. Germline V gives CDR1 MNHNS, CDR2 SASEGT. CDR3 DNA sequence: TGTGCCAGCAGTGAACGTCAGGGTTACACTGAAGCTTTCTTT. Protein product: CASSERQGYTEAFF.

The CDR3 DNA is TGTGCCAGCTCTTATTCTGATCAGGGGGAGCAGTACTTC. It encodes CASSYSDQGEQYF. The chain joins TRBV5-6 to TRBJ2-7; possible D gene TRBD1, 6 bases. Germline CDR1 is SGHDT and CDR2 is YYEEEE. The V end lost 7 bases, the J end lost 7 bases, and 18 bases lay between the germline ends. The CDR3 length is 13 residues. The entire variable domain, with the rest obtained from reference TRBV5-6 and TRBJ2-7, is as follows: DAGVTQSPTHLIKTRGQQVTLRCSPKSGHDTVSWYQQALGQGPQFIFQYYEEEERQRGNFPDRFSGHQFPNYSSELNVNALLLGDSALYLCASSYSDQGEQYFGPGTRLTVT.

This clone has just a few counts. CDR3 in DNA: TGTGCCAGCAGTTATGGGGACACTTATGGCTACACCTTC. This translates into CASSYGDTYGYTF. The chain uses TRBV6-5 and TRBJ1-2, with D maybe TRBD1 (6 bases). The ends were cut back, 3 bases at V and 5 bases at J, with 10 bases in the middle. Germline CDR1 is MNHEY and CDR2 is SVGAGI. The CDR3 loop spans 13 amino acids.

CDR3 in amino acids: CASRRTLWEQYF. The CDR3 DNA is TGTGCCAGCAGAAGGACACTTTGGGAGCAGTACTTC. This chain joins TRBV6-5 and TRBJ2-7, with a weak D call TRBD1 (5 bases). This CDR3 region has 12 residues. Germline-derived CDR1 and CDR2 are MNHEY and SVGAGI. Trimming pared 6 bases from V and 7 bases from J, leaving 13 bases between.

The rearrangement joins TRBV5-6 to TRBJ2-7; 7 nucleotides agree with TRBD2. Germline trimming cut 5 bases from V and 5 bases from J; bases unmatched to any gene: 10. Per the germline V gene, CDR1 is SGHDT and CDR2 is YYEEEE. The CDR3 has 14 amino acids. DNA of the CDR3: TGTGCCAGCAGTAGGCGGGAGTACACCCACGAGCAGTACTTC. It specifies CASSRREYTHEQYF.

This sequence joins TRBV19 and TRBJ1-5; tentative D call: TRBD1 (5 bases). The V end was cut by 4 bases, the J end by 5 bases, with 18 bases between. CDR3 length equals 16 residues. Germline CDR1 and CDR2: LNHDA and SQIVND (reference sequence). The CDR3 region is CASSTRQGGNYQPQHF. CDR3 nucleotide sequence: TGTGCCAGTAGTACTCGGCAGGGCGGCAATTATCAGCCCCAGCATTTT.

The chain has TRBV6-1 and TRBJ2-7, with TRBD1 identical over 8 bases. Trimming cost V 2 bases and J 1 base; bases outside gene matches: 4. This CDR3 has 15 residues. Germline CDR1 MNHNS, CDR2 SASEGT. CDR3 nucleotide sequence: TGTGCCAGCAGTGAAAGGCAGGGGGCTTCCTACGAGCAGTACTTC. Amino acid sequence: CASSERQGASYEQYF.

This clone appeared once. Here the CDR3 reads CASNKNPRATDTQYF. The CDR3 DNA sequence: TGTGCCAGCAACAAAAACCCGAGGGCCACAGATACGCAGTATTTT. This chain joins TRBV6-5 and TRBJ2-3; the D gene is possibly TRBD2 (5 bases). The CDR3 runs to 15 residues. In germline, CDR1 is MNHEY, CDR2 SVGAGI. The V end was cut by 7 bases, the J end by 2 bases, with 16 bases between.

The CDR3 sequence is CASRLAGGPYEQYF. The CDR3, as DNA: TGTGCCAGCAGACTAGCGGGGGGTCCCTACGAGCAGTACTTC. This chain links TRBV2 with TRBJ2-7, with TRBD2 identical over 12 bases. The CDR3 contains 14 residues. The V gene's germline CDR1 is SNHLY and CDR2 FYNNEI. V shed 6 bases, J shed 2 bases, and the junction held 2 bases outside the gene matches.

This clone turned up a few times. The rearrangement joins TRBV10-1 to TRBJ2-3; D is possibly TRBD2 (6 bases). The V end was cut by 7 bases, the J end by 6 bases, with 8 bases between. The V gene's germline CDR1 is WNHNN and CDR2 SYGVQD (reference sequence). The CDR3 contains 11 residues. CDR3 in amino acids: CASTAGDTQYF. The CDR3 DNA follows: TGCGCCAGCACCGCGGGGGATACGCAGTATTTT.

The CDR3 nucleotides read TGTGCCAGCAGCTTGGGAGGGGTTTACAATGAGCAGTTCTTC. This gives the protein CASSLGGVYNEQFF. The chain employs TRBV7-9 and TRBJ2-1, with 7 positions matching TRBD2. The CDR3 is made up of 14 amino acids. CDR1 and CDR2 from the germline V gene are SEHNR and FQNEAQ (reference sequence). After removal of 3 bases from V and 4 bases from J, the junction contained 3 bases not matched to a gene.

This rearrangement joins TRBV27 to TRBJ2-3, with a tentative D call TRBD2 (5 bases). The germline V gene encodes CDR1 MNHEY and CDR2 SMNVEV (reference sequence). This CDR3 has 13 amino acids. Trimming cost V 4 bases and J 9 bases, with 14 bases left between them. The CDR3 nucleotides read TGTGCCAGCAGTTCTCAGGACTTATTAACGCAGTATTTT. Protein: CASSSQDLLTQYF.

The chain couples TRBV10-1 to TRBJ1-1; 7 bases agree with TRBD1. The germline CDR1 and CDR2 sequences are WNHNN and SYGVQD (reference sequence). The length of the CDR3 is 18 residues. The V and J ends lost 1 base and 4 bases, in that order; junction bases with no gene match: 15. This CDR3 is CASSEFQGIQGEGTEAFF. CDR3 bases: TGCGCCAGCAGTGAGTTCCAAGGGATCCAGGGGGAAGGCACTGAAGCTTTCTTT.

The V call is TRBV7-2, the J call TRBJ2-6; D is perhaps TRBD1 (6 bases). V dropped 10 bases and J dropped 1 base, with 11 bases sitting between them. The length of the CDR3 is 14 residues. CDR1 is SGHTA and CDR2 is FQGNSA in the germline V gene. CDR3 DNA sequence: TGTGCCACAAAAACAGGGTCTGGGGCCAACGTCCTGACTTTC. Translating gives CATKTGSGANVLTF.

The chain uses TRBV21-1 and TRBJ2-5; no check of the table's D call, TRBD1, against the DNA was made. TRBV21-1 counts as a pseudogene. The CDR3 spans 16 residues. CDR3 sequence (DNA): TGTGCCAGCAGGCAGACGTGGGACAGGGTACGGGAGACCCAGTACTTC. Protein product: CASRQTWDRVRETQYF.

DNA of the CDR3: TGTGCCAGCAGTTCCTGGACTAGCGGGAGGGGAAGAGAGCAGTTCTTC. This encodes CASSSWTSGRGREQFF. V and J are TRBV28 and TRBJ2-1, with 15 bases identical to TRBD2. The germline CDR1 and CDR2 sequences are MDHEN and SYDVKM. V was pared by 4 bases and J by 10 bases, with 8 bases of the junction left unmatched. The CDR3 length is 16 residues.

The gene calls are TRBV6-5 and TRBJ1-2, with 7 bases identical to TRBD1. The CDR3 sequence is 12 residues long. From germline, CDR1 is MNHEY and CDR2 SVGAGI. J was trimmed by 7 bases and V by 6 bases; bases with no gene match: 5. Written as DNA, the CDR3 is TGTGCCAGCAGCCGACAGGGAACTGGCTACACCTTC. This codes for CASSRQGTGYTF.

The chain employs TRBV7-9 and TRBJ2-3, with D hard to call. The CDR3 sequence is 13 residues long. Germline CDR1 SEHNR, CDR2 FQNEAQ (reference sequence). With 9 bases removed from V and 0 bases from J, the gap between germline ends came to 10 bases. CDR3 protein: CASVETSTDTQYF. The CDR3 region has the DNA TGTGCCAGTGTGGAGACTAGCACAGATACGCAGTATTTT. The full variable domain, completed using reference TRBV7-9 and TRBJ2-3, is DTGVSQNPRHKITKRGQNVTFRCDPISEHNRLYWYRQTLGQGPEFLTYFQNEAQLEKSRLLSDRFSAERPKGSFSTLEIQRTEQGDSAMYLCASVETSTDTQYFGPGTRLTVL.

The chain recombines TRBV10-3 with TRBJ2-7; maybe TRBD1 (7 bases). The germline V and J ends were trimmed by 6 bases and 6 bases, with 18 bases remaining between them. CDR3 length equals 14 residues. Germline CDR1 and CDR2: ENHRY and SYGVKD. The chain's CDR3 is CAIRGGTVTGEQYF. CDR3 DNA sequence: TGTGCCATCAGAGGGGGGACAGTCACGGGCGAGCAGTACTTC.

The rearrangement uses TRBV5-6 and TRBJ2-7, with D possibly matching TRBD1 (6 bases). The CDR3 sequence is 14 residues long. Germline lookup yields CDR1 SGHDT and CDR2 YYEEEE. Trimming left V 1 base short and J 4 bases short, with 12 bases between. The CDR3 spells CASSLSGQGYEQYF. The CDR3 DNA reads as TGTGCCAGCAGCTTGTCGGGTCAGGGGTACGAGCAGTACTTC.

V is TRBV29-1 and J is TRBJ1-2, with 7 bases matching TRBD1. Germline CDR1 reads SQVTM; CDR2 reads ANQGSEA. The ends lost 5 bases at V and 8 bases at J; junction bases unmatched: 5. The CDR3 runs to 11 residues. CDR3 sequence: CSVTGVGGYTF. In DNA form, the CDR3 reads TGCAGCGTTACAGGGGTCGGCGGCTACACCTTC.

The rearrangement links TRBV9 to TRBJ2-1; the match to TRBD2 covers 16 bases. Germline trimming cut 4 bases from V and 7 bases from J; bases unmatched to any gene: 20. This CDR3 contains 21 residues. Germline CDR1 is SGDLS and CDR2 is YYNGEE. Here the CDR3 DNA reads TGTGCCAGCAGCCCCCGTGGCGGGACTAGCGGGGGGGCTCCCTATTTAAATGAGCAGTTCTTC. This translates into CASSPRGGTSGGAPYLNEQFF.

The CDR3 sequence: CASSFSLTGELFF. CDR3 coding DNA: TGTGCCAGCAGCTTCAGTCTGACCGGGGAGCTGTTTTTT. The rearrangement links TRBV7-2 to TRBJ2-2, with D uncertain. This CDR3 is 13 amino acids long. Germline CDR1 reads SGHTA; CDR2 reads FQGNSA. With 3 bases removed from V and 5 bases from J, the gap between germline ends came to 7 bases.

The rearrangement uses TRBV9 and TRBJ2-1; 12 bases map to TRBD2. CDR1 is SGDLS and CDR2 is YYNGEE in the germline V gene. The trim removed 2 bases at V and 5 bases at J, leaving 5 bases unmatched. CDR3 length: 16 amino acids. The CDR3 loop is CASSVRLAGGDNEQFF. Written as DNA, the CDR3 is TGTGCCAGCAGCGTCCGTCTAGCGGGAGGGGACAATGAGCAGTTCTTC.

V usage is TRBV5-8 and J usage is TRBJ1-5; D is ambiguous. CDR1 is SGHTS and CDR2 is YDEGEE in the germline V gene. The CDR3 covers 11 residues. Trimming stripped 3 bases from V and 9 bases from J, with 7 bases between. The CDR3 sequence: CASSSMRPQHF. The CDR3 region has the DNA TGTGCCAGCAGCTCCATGAGGCCCCAGCATTTT. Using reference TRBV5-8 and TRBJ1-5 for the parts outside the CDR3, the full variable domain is EAGVTQSPTHLIKTRGQQATLRCSPISGHTSVYWYQQALGLGLQFLLWYDEGEERNRGNFPPRFSGRQFPNYSSELNVNALELEDSALYLCASSSMRPQHFGDGTRLSIL.

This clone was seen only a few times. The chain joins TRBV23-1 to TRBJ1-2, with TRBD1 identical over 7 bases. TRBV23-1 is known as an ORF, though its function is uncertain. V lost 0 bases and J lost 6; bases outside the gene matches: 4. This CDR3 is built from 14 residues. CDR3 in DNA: TGCGCCAGCAGTCAATCTAGGGACAGTCATGGCTACACCTTC. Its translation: CASSQSRDSHGYTF.